This entry features one T cell receptor beta chain sequence. Its antigen is unidentified. This sample was taken from a study of shared clonotypes between healthy human individuals. In CD8 memory, CD45RO+ cells were put together with CCR7-negative CD45RA+ TemRA cells. The V gene lost 4 bases and the J gene lost 3 bases, with 8 bases spanning the gap. Germline CDR1 reads SGHRS; CDR2 reads YFSETQ. The CDR3 totals 13 residues. Some clones are missing from TCRdb's copy, which holds only in-frame ones; the method was immunoSEQ multiplex PCR. Here the sample spans about 380,000 clones, roughly 96% being singletons. Study outcomes and limitations: Sequencing depth was predicted to influence how clonotypes are shared among donors.

Specimen: memory CD8+ T cells sorted from blood. Subset denoted: CD45RO+ cells pooled with CCR7-negative TemRA cells. This receptor was obtained from a man aged 25 to 45 in good health. The rearrangement uses TRBV5-1 and TRBJ2-1, with a possible D match to TRBD1 (6 bases). CDR3 nucleotide sequence: TGCGCCAGCAGCAGGGACAACTACAATGAGCAGTTCTTC. It codes for CASSRDNYNEQFF. Combining the CDR3 with reference TRBV5-1 and TRBJ2-1 gives the whole variable domain KAGVTQTPRYLIKTRGQQVTLSCSPISGHRSVSWYQQTPGQGLQFLFEYFSETQRNKGNFPGRFSGRQFSNSRSEMNVSTLELGDSALYLCASSRDNYNEQFFGPGTRLTVL.